Listed here are 2 T cell receptor beta chains from one sample, sequenced in a study of monozygotic twins with cystic fibrosis. Data came from immunoSEQ multiplex PCR; TCRdb stores just in-frame clones and leaves some out. The repertoire consists of approximately 23,000 clones, with around 87% occurring once and the leading ten covering roughly 1.2%. Specimen: blood. The source is a woman aged 25 to 39 with cystic fibrosis.

The chain joins TRBV6-1 to TRBJ1-1; D not certain. CDR3 length: 13 residues. Trimming took off 0 bases at V and 1 base at J, with 3 bases between the two ends. CDR1 is MNHNS and CDR2 is SASEGT in the germline V gene. For the CDR3, the DNA is TGTGCCAGCAGTGAAGCTGAGAACACTGAAGCTTTCTTT. It is translated as CASSEAENTEAFF.

This clone was detected a few times. The chain employs TRBV7-9 and TRBJ1-2; no definite D call. V lost 1 base, J lost 4 bases, and 7 bases lay in between. Germline V CDR1 and CDR2: SEHNR, FQNEAQ (reference sequence). This CDR3 has 13 residues. DNA of the CDR3: TGTGCCAGCAGCTTAGACGTCCCCTATGGCTACACCTTC. This encodes CASSLDVPYGYTF.